The 10 T cell receptor beta chains below were found in one sample sequenced in a study of beta chain features in type 1 diabetes (dated by TCRdb to 2016 to 2018). The library was produced with the immunoSEQ multiplex PCR assay. The entire isolated RNA was reverse transcribed using the High Capacity cDNA Reverse Transcription Kit, and thus expressed TCRB transcripts were sequenced. TCRdb took over this immuneACCESS table, retaining in-frame rearrangements with V and J assigned. Such tables are incomplete; in checked studies, under half of the missing clones stem from an unresolved V gene, and the remainder is unexplained. The sample has under 250,000 clones on record, roughly 15% of them singletons. Of the sample, about 0.024% is held by the ten largest clones. Specimen: naive CD4+ T cells from blood. The sample's cell subset or site label, decoded: true naive CD4+ T cells. These receptors came from a woman aged 40 to 55 in good health.

This clone was detected a few times. CDR3 in amino acids: CSVVKSVSGGAQAGELFF. The CDR3 coding sequence is TGCAGCGTCGTCAAGTCGGTTAGCGGGGGGGCCCAGGCCGGGGAGCTGTTTTTT. The gene calls are TRBV29-1 and TRBJ2-2, with 11 bases identical to TRBD2. Per the germline V gene, CDR1 is SQVTM and CDR2 is ANQGSEA. Losses at the gene ends were 6 bases for V and 6 bases for J; bases not matched to a gene: 18. This CDR3 spans 18 amino acids.

This clone has a handful of counts. V and J are TRBV2 and TRBJ2-5; a weak D match, TRBD2 (5 bases). CDR1 is SNHLY, CDR2 FYNNEI, per germline. The CDR3 contains 14 residues. Trimming stripped 6 bases from V and 4 bases from J, with 15 bases between. The DNA for the CDR3 is TGTGCCAGCAGCACGTTCTCCCGGGGAGAGACCCAGTACTTC. It is translated as CASSTFSRGETQYF.

This clone has only a few counts. The V call is TRBV7-8, the J call TRBJ2-4, with 8 bases that match TRBD2. The ends lost 2 bases at V and 0 bases at J; junction bases unmatched: 12. This CDR3 region has 19 residues. In germline, CDR1 is SGHVS, CDR2 FQNEAQ. The CDR3 here is CASSLPLNGRGVAKNIQYF. CDR3 nucleotides: TGTGCCAGCAGCTTACCGCTTAATGGGCGGGGGGTAGCCAAAAACATTCAGTACTTC.

J is TRBJ1-5 and V is TRBV27; D is possibly TRBD1 (5 bases). Germline V gene data show CDR1 as MNHEY and CDR2 as SMNVEV (reference sequence). The ends were cut back, 4 bases at V and 0 bases at J, with 10 bases in the middle. The CDR3 totals 15 residues. This chain's CDR3 is CASSSGTYSNQPQHF. Written as DNA, the CDR3 is TGTGCCAGCAGTTCAGGGACTTATAGCAATCAGCCCCAGCATTTT.

The chain combines TRBV5-1 with TRBJ1-2; D may be TRBD1 (6 bases). V lost 0 bases, J lost 0 bases, and 9 bases lay in between. This CDR3 has 15 amino acids. Germline values: CDR1 SGHRS, CDR2 YFSETQ. The CDR3 DNA is TGCGCCAGCAGCTTGGTAGGGACAACTAACTATGGCTACACCTTC. This translates into CASSLVGTTNYGYTF.

A few counts support this clone. The chain combines TRBV11-2 with TRBJ2-2; 8 positions match TRBD1. CDR3 length: 15 amino acids. Germline V CDR1 and CDR2: SGHAT, FQNNGV. V gave up 5 bases and J gave up 4 bases; unmatched junction bases: 6. The CDR3 here is CASSPGQGTTGELFF. The CDR3 DNA sequence: TGTGCCAGCAGCCCCGGACAGGGCACCACCGGGGAGCTGTTTTTT.

The rearrangement joins TRBV6-1 to TRBJ2-7; 14 bases agree with TRBD2. The CDR3 length is 16 residues. Germline V lookup: CDR1 MNHNS, CDR2 SASEGT. V shed 4 bases and J 2 bases; nucleotides not matched to a gene: 4. The CDR3 region has the DNA TGTGCCAGCAGTGCCCGGACTAGCGGGGGGCCCTACGAGCAGTACTTC. Amino acids: CASSARTSGGPYEQYF.

This chain's CDR3 is CASTRDSSNQPQHF. For the CDR3, the DNA is TGTGCCAGCACCCGGGACAGTAGCAATCAGCCCCAGCATTTT. The rearrangement uses TRBV19 and TRBJ1-5, with 7 bases aligning to TRBD1. J was trimmed by 0 bases and V by 9 bases; bases with no gene match: 5. Germline loops: CDR1 LNHDA, CDR2 SQIVND (reference sequence). The CDR3 is 14 residues long.

As DNA, the CDR3 is TGCGCCAGCAATTTGGACAGGGGAGGGGGCACTGAAGCTTTCTTT. Translating gives CASNLDRGGGTEAFF. The chain combines TRBV5-1 with TRBJ1-1; 9 nucleotides line up with TRBD1. After removal of 6 bases from V and 4 bases from J, the junction contained 10 bases not matched to a gene. Germline values: CDR1 SGHRS, CDR2 YFSETQ. The CDR3 runs 15 residues.

This clone was observed many times. V is TRBV7-2 and J is TRBJ2-1, with 8 bases that match TRBD2. Per germline, CDR1 SGHTA and CDR2 FQGNSA. The ends lost 5 bases at V and 10 bases at J; junction bases unmatched: 13. CDR3 length: 15 amino acids. The CDR3 reads CASSISGVRVSEQFF. The CDR3 DNA reads TGTGCCAGCAGCATTAGCGGGGTAAGGGTCTCGGAGCAGTTCTTC.